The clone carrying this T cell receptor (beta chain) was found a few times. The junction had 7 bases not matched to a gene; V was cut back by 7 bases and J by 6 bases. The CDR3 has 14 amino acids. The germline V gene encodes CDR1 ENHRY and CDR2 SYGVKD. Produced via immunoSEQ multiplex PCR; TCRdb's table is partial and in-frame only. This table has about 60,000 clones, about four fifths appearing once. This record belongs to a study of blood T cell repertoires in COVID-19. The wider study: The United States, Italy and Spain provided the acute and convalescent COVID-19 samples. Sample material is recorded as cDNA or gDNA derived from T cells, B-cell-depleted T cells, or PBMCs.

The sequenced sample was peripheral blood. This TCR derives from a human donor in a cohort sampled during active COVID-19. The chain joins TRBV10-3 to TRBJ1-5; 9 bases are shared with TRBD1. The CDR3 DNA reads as TGTGCCATCAAAAACGGGACAGGGCCTCAGCCCCAGCATTTT. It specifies CAIKNGTGPQPQHF.